A single sample gave rise to the 7 T cell receptor beta chains below, sequenced in a study of CD8+CD57+ T cells in acquired aplastic anemia. Patients chosen for sequencing had shown CD8+CD57+ cell expansion by flow cytometry. Genomic DNA, the template, was used for profiling of the TCR beta VDJ and CDR3. MiXCR, applied by TCRdb to the reads, yields one record per CDR3 protein. The table records approximately 300,000 distinct CDR3 sequences, approximately 57% of them present only once. The sample consisted of sorted CD4+, CD8+, or CD8+CD57+ T cells (not recorded which) from PBMCs. The origin of the receptors is a human donor with aplastic anemia.

This clonotype was observed many times. V usage is TRBV7-8 and J usage is TRBJ2-1; 7 bases align to TRBD2. V was clipped by 5 bases and J by 13 bases; unmatched bases: 17. The CDR3 spans 15 residues. Germline CDR1 SGHVS, CDR2 FQNEAQ. DNA for the CDR3: TGTGCCAGCAGCCCCATGGCGGGGAGGGCGATCAGCCAGTTCTTC. This encodes CASSPMAGRAISQFF.

Comment on this clonotype: It may be a read error: a sequence one base away is much more abundant. V gene TRBV27 combines with J gene TRBJ2-5; 9 nucleotides line up with TRBD1. This CDR3 region has 12 residues. Looked up from germline, CDR1 is MNHEY and CDR2 is SMNVEV (reference sequence). The CDR3 DNA sequence: TGTGCCAGCAGTCGACAGGGGGAGACCCAGTGCTTC. Amino acids: CASSRQGETQCF.

The rearrangement links TRBV28 to TRBJ1-4; D gene unclear. Per the germline V gene, CDR1 is MDHEN and CDR2 is SYDVKM. The germline V and J ends were trimmed by 9 bases and 5 bases, with 13 bases remaining between them. The length of the CDR3 is 13 residues. In DNA, the CDR3 is TGTGCCAGTGGCGGAGGAGTGAATGAAAAACTGTTTTTT. Its protein is CASGGGVNEKLFF.

V and J are TRBV12-3 or TRBV12-4 and TRBJ2-2; TRBD1 aligns across 11 bases. The CDR3 runs to 15 residues. The ends lost 5 bases at V and 6 bases at J; junction bases unmatched: 5. CDR3 sequence reads: CASSPGQGGSGELFF. The CDR3 bases are TGTGCCAGCAGTCCGGGACAGGGGGGGTCCGGGGAGCTGTTTTTT.

In its sample, this clonotype was seen many times. The chain recombines TRBV5-1 with TRBJ2-1; TRBD2 matches at 9 bases. With V trimmed by 0 bases and J by 2 bases, 3 bases remained unmatched. Germline V gene lookup returns CDR1 SGHRS and CDR2 YFSETQ. The CDR3 spans 16 residues. CDR3 amino acids: CASSLAASGTYNEQFF. DNA for the CDR3: TGCGCCAGCAGCTTGGCGGCTAGCGGGACCTACAATGAGCAGTTCTTC.

The chain has TRBV5-6 and TRBJ2-7; the match to TRBD1 covers 7 bases. The V gene's germline CDR1 is SGHDT and CDR2 YYEEEE. This CDR3 spans 18 amino acids. V was clipped by 4 bases and J by 2 bases; unmatched bases: 18. The CDR3 DNA reads TGTGCCAGCAGCGTACCGGGACAGAACAACATTTACCCCTACGAGCAGTACTTC. This codes for CASSVPGQNNIYPYEQYF. The variable domain in full, with the rest retrieved from reference TRBV5-6 and TRBJ2-7, is DAGVTQSPTHLIKTRGQQVTLRCSPKSGHDTVSWYQQALGQGPQFIFQYYEEEERQRGNFPDRFSGHQFPNYSSELNVNALLLGDSALYLCASSVPGQNNIYPYEQYFGPGTRLTVT.

This clonotype was seen repeatedly, ten times or more. The chain carries TRBV12-5 and TRBJ2-1; no firm D call. Deletions cut 3 bases from V and 4 bases from J, with 13 bases between. The CDR3 contains 15 residues. Germline V gives CDR1 LGHNT, CDR2 FRNRAP. CDR3 nucleotides: TGTGCTAGTGGTTTTAGGCCTAGTGGTTACAATGAGCAGTTCTTC. It codes for CASGFRPSGYNEQFF.